Each of the 9 T cell receptor beta chains below was sequenced from the same sample in a study of shared clonotypes between healthy human individuals. Data came from immunoSEQ multiplex PCR; TCRdb stores just in-frame clones and leaves some out. The sample lists about a million clones; approximately 76% were seen once. The material sequenced was memory CD4+ T cells sorted from blood. Subset indicated: CD45RA-negative fraction. The receptors here all came from a man younger than 35 in good health.

Only one count was recorded for this clone. The rearrangement joins TRBV5-4 to TRBJ2-5; 7 bases map to TRBD2. Germline lookup yields CDR1 SGHNT and CDR2 YYREEE (reference sequence). The CDR3 contains 14 residues. Losses at the gene ends were 0 bases for V and 5 bases for J; bases not matched to a gene: 4. The CDR3 here is CASSLESGTETQYF. CDR3 DNA sequence: TGTGCCAGCAGCTTGGAGAGCGGGACGGAGACCCAGTACTTC.

The rearrangement links TRBV27 to TRBJ2-7; D gene unclear. This CDR3 has 14 residues. Trimming removed 5 bases at V and 0 bases at J, with 11 bases between. CDR1 MNHEY and CDR2 SMNVEV come from the germline V gene (reference sequence). The CDR3: CASSLTPSSYEQYF. The CDR3 DNA sequence: TGTGCCAGCAGTCTAACTCCAAGCTCCTACGAGCAGTACTTC.

This clone has more than one count but fewer than ten. The chain joins TRBV7-9 to TRBJ2-4; TRBD2 matches 13 bases. CDR1 is SEHNR and CDR2 is FQNEAQ in the germline V gene (reference sequence). V shed 5 bases and J 1 base; nucleotides not matched to a gene: 11. This CDR3 has 19 amino acids. The CDR3 reads CASSSTGTSGTSAKNIQYF. In DNA, the CDR3 is TGTGCCAGCAGCAGCACCGGGACTAGCGGGACCTCGGCCAAAAACATTCAGTACTTC. Supplemented by reference TRBV7-9 and TRBJ2-4, the full variable domain reads DTGVSQNPRHKITKRGQNVTFRCDPISEHNRLYWYRQTLGQGPEFLTYFQNEAQLEKSRLLSDRFSAERPKGSFSTLEIQRTEQGDSAMYLCASSSTGTSGTSAKNIQYFGAGTRLSVL.

This clone appeared a few times. V usage is TRBV28 and J usage is TRBJ2-3, with 8 bases matching TRBD1. Germline lookup yields CDR1 MDHEN and CDR2 SYDVKM. This CDR3 region has 13 residues. Germline trimming cut 5 bases from V and 8 bases from J; bases unmatched to any gene: 6. CDR3 coding DNA: TGTGCCAGCAGTGACAGGGGCGAGGGTACGCAGTATTTT. Translation: CASSDRGEGTQYF.

The V gene is TRBV18, the J gene TRBJ1-1; D might be TRBD1 (6 bases). The germline V gene encodes CDR1 KGHSH and CDR2 LQKENI. The ends were cut back, 0 bases at V and 8 bases at J, with 13 bases in the middle. The CDR3 consists of 14 residues. The CDR3 loop is CASSPPGAQGEAFF. CDR3 bases: TGTGCCAGCTCACCACCGGGCGCTCAGGGGGAAGCTTTCTTT. The whole variable domain, filled in from reference TRBV18 and TRBJ1-1, reads NAGVMQNPRHLVRRRGQEARLRCSPMKGHSHVYWYRQLPEEGLKFMVYLQKENIIDESGMPKERFSAEFPKEGPSILRIQQVVRGDSAAYFCASSPPGAQGEAFFGQGTRLTVV.

This clone occurred once. V and J are TRBV4-1 and TRBJ1-2; D is unresolved. The CDR3 spans 13 residues. CDR1 and CDR2 (germline): MGHRA, YSYEKL. V was pared by 0 bases and J by 8 bases, with 10 bases between. The CDR3 sequence: CASSQESLPGYTF. The DNA of the CDR3 is TGCGCCAGCAGCCAAGAATCCCTGCCGGGCTACACCTTC.

The chain is built from TRBV6-5 and TRBJ1-1; no clear D. This CDR3 contains 14 residues. With 6 bases removed from V and 7 bases from J, the gap between germline ends came to 18 bases. In germline, CDR1 is MNHEY, CDR2 SVGAGI. In DNA, the CDR3 is TGTGCCAGCAGGGCAAAAACGTTCGTAAGTGAAGCTTTCTTT. Translation: CASRAKTFVSEAFF.

The V gene is TRBV28, the J gene TRBJ2-2; a weak D match, TRBD2 (5 bases). V was cut by 4 bases and J by 5 bases, with 17 bases left in between. The CDR3 has 16 residues. Germline CDR1 is MDHEN and CDR2 is SYDVKM. CDR3 coding DNA: TGTGCCAGCAGTTCTAGCCGGATCGCGAGGACCGGGGAGCTGTTTTTT. Its translation is CASSSSRIARTGELFF.

The J gene is TRBJ2-6, the V gene TRBV28; D remains unclear. CDR3 length equals 13 residues. Trimming left V 7 bases short and J 0 bases short, with 4 bases between. From germline, CDR1 is MDHEN and CDR2 SYDVKM. Here the CDR3 DNA reads TGTGCCAGCAAGTACTCTGGGGCCAACGTCCTGACTTTC. Its protein is CASKYSGANVLTF.